The 25 T cell receptor beta chains below all came from one sample that was sequenced in a study of T cell responses to AZD1222 COVID-19 vaccine. The assay was immunoSEQ multiplex PCR, and TCRdb's table has in-frame clones only and misses some. Altogether about 20,000 clones are present, roughly 84% being singletons, with the ten largest covering 15% to 20%. This specimen was peripheral blood, taken 28 days after the second AZD1222 dose. The receptors were gathered from an adult who received the AZD1222 COVID-19 vaccine.

The rearrangement links TRBV15 to TRBJ1-5; D unresolved. Germline V gene sequence: CDR1 LNHNV, CDR2 YYDKDF (reference sequence). V lost 1 base and J lost 7, with 11 bases in between. The CDR3 sequence is 14 residues long. CDR3 sequence (DNA): TGTGCCACCAGCAGAGTGGGGTCTTGGCAGCCCCAGCATTTT. Translating gives CATSRVGSWQPQHF.

The chain carries TRBV28 and TRBJ2-5; 13 positions match TRBD2. With 4 bases clipped from V and 3 bases from J, the junction kept 5 bases outside the gene matches. The CDR3 extends over 16 amino acids. The V gene's germline CDR1 is MDHEN and CDR2 SYDVKM. DNA of the CDR3: TGTGCCAGCAGTTCCCCCGGGACTAGCGGGAAAGAGACCCAGTACTTC. As protein: CASSSPGTSGKETQYF.

Only one count was recorded for this clone. The rearrangement uses TRBV4-3 and TRBJ2-5; 10 bases line up with TRBD1. Germline loops: CDR1 LGHNA, CDR2 YSLEER. The CDR3 is 15 amino acids. V was pared by 4 bases and J by 5 bases, with 7 bases of the junction left unmatched. In DNA, the CDR3 is TGCGCCAGCAGCCCCGGGACAGGGGTGGGGGAGACCCAGTACTTC. Translation: CASSPGTGVGETQYF.

This chain uses TRBV7-9 with TRBJ2-7, with a tentative D call TRBD2 (5 bases). CDR1 SEHNR and CDR2 FQNEAQ come from the germline V gene (reference sequence). The CDR3 totals 15 residues. Trimming cost V 5 bases and J 6 bases, with 20 bases left between them. CDR3 region: CASSPQGSLAPEQYF. The CDR3 bases are TGTGCCAGCAGCCCCCAAGGGTCGCTAGCCCCCGAGCAGTACTTC.

The rearrangement joins TRBV14 to TRBJ1-2, with TRBD1 matching over 7 bases. The V and J ends lost 0 bases and 3 bases, in that order; junction bases with no gene match: 4. CDR3 length: 15 residues. Germline CDR1 reads SGHDN; CDR2 reads FVKESK. CDR3: CASSQDAGTDYGYTF. In nucleotides, the CDR3 is TGTGCCAGCAGCCAAGATGCCGGGACAGACTATGGCTACACCTTC.

The chain combines TRBV6-2 or TRBV6-3 with TRBJ2-2, with 8 bases aligning to TRBD2. Trimming removed 0 bases from V and 6 bases from J; junction bases left unmatched: 6. This CDR3 is built from 16 residues. The germline CDR1 and CDR2 sequences are MNHEY and SVGEGT. CDR3 bases: TGTGCCAGCAGTTACTCATCGGCGGGAGGAGCCGGGGAGCTGTTTTTT. It specifies CASSYSSAGGAGELFF.

This sequence joins TRBV29-1 and TRBJ1-4, with D perhaps TRBD1 (6 bases). The CDR3 extends over 12 amino acids. Germline CDR1 SQVTM, CDR2 ANQGSEA. The V end was cut by 7 bases, the J end by 10 bases, with 16 bases between. DNA of the CDR3: TGCAGCGCCGGGGTGGGGGCCGGAAAACTGTTTTTT. Amino acids: CSAGVGAGKLFF. The variable domain in full, completed from reference TRBV29-1 and TRBJ1-4, reads SAVISQKPSRDICQRGTSLTIQCQVDSQVTMMFWYRQQPGQSLTLIATANQGSEATYESGFVIDKFPISRPNLTFSTLTVSNMSPEDSSIYLCSAGVGAGKLFFGSGTQLSVL.

The chain joins TRBV27 to TRBJ1-4; no clear D. Germline V lookup: CDR1 MNHEY, CDR2 SMNVEV (reference sequence). The CDR3 has 13 amino acids. Trimming removed 4 bases at V and 5 bases at J, with 8 bases between. CDR3 region: CASSWNRNEKLFF. CDR3 nucleotides: TGTGCCAGCAGTTGGAACAGAAATGAAAAACTGTTTTTT.

The gene calls are TRBV18 and TRBJ2-5; 7 nucleotides agree with TRBD1. The junction had 2 bases not matched to a gene; V was cut back by 2 bases and J by 2 bases. Germline assignment: CDR1 KGHSH and CDR2 LQKENI. The CDR3 is 14 residues long. DNA for the CDR3: TGTGCCAGCTCACCAGGGACAGATCAAGAGACCCAGTACTTC. Translating it yields CASSPGTDQETQYF.

The rearrangement uses TRBV14 and TRBJ2-3, with D possibly TRBD1 on 6 matching bases. Germline V gives CDR1 SGHDN, CDR2 FVKESK. CDR3 length: 16 amino acids. V lost 1 base and J lost 2, with 13 bases in between. DNA for the CDR3: TGTGCCAGCAGCCAAGTCGGACAGCATAACACAGATACGCAGTATTTT. Translation gives CASSQVGQHNTDTQYF. Full variable domain (outside the CDR3, taken from reference TRBV14 and TRBJ2-3): EAGVTQFPSHSVIEKGQTVTLRCDPISGHDNLYWYRRVMGKEIKFLLHFVKESKQDESGMPNNRFLAERTGGTYSTLKVQPAELEDSGVYFCASSQVGQHNTDTQYFGPGTRLTVL.

The gene calls are TRBV9 and TRBJ1-1; 9 bases match TRBD1. The V gene's germline CDR1 is SGDLS and CDR2 YYNGEE. V lost 2 bases, J lost 4 bases, and 3 bases stayed unmatched. CDR3 length: 14 amino acids. The CDR3 protein is CASSVTGGGTEAFF. DNA of the CDR3: TGTGCCAGCAGCGTTACAGGGGGCGGCACTGAAGCTTTCTTT.

This clone was counted a single time. The chain combines TRBV15 with TRBJ2-7, with unresolved D. Germline V gene sequence: CDR1 LNHNV, CDR2 YYDKDF (reference sequence). Trimming left V 0 bases short and J 0 bases short, with 6 bases between. This CDR3 is built from 14 residues. CDR3 protein: CATSRDLSSYEQYF. The CDR3 nucleotides are TGTGCCACCAGCAGAGACTTGAGCTCCTACGAGCAGTACTTC.

The count of this clone is one. The chain has TRBV9 and TRBJ2-1, with 8 nucleotides matching TRBD2. Germline CDR1 is SGDLS and CDR2 is YYNGEE. With V trimmed by 0 bases and J by 0 bases, 8 bases remained unmatched. The CDR3 length is 18 residues. Here the CDR3 reads CASSVDGTRFSSYNEQFF. The CDR3 nucleotides are TGTGCCAGCAGCGTAGACGGGACTAGATTCAGCTCCTACAATGAGCAGTTCTTC. The full variable domain, with the rest looked up from reference TRBV9 and TRBJ2-1, is DSGVTQTPKHLITATGQRVTLRCSPRSGDLSVYWYQQSLDQGLQFLIQYYNGEERAKGNILERFSAQQFPDLHSELNLSSLELGDSALYFCASSVDGTRFSSYNEQFFGPGTRLTVL.

The sample holds a few counts of this clone. The chain employs TRBV11-3 and TRBJ2-7, with a tentative D call TRBD1 (5 bases). The CDR3 extends over 13 amino acids. Per germline, CDR1 SGHNT and CDR2 YENEEA. The ends were cut back, 1 base at V and 6 bases at J, with 10 bases in the middle. The CDR3 here is CASSLVQGIEQYF. The CDR3 coding sequence is TGTGCCAGCAGCTTAGTCCAGGGTATCGAGCAGTACTTC.

The chain joins TRBV6-2 or TRBV6-3 to TRBJ1-5; 7 bases fit TRBD1. J was trimmed by 8 bases and V by 6 bases; bases with no gene match: 7. CDR1 is MNHEY and CDR2 is SVGEGT in the germline V gene. The CDR3 covers 13 residues. For the CDR3, the DNA is TGTGCCAGCAGCCAATCCAGGGGGAAGCCCCAGCATTTT. It translates to CASSQSRGKPQHF.

CDR3 nucleotide sequence: TGTGCCAGCAGTGGGGGTCAGGCGGGATATTCACCCCTCCACTTT. Amino acids: CASSGGQAGYSPLHF. The V call is TRBV2, the J call TRBJ1-6; D gene unclear. Germline lookup yields CDR1 SNHLY and CDR2 FYNNEI. V was clipped by 4 bases and J by 8 bases, with 15 bases between them. The CDR3 has 15 amino acids.

V gene TRBV19 combines with J gene TRBJ1-5; 9 nucleotides agree with TRBD1. The CDR3 spans 14 residues. CDR1 and CDR2 (germline): LNHDA, SQIVND (reference sequence). Trimming removed 7 bases from V and 4 bases from J; junction bases left unmatched: 5. The DNA of the CDR3 is TGTGCCAGTACTCTCGACAGGGGGAATCAGCCCCAGCATTTT. It yields the protein CASTLDRGNQPQHF.

The chain combines TRBV2 with TRBJ1-5; D is uncertain. Trimming took 5 bases from V and 2 from J, leaving 10 bases between them. This CDR3 is 14 amino acids long. Looked up from germline, CDR1 is SNHLY and CDR2 is FYNNEI. The CDR3 bases are TGTGCCAGCAGTCGGGTTTTGGGCAATCAGCCCCAGCATTTT. Its protein is CASSRVLGNQPQHF.

This chain joins TRBV4-3 and TRBJ2-7, with TRBD1 matching 10 bases. The J segment lost 5 bases and the V segment lost 5 bases, leaving 9 bases of the junction unmatched. Germline loops: CDR1 LGHNA, CDR2 YSLEER. This CDR3 region has 15 residues. Here the CDR3 DNA reads TGCGCCAGCAGCAACCGGGACAGGGGAAGCGACGAGCAGTACTTC. This encodes CASSNRDRGSDEQYF.

The J gene is TRBJ2-1, the V gene TRBV6-1; 8 nucleotides line up with TRBD2. Losses at the gene ends were 3 bases for V and 2 bases for J; bases not matched to a gene: 6. Germline CDR1 reads MNHNS; CDR2 reads SASEGT. The CDR3 consists of 16 residues. The CDR3 coding sequence is TGTGCCAGCAGTGAGCTCCAACTAGCGGCCTACAATGAGCAGTTCTTC. Translating gives CASSELQLAAYNEQFF.

The CDR3: CASSYQTGGGGYTF. DNA of the CDR3: TGTGCCAGCAGTTACCAAACAGGGGGCGGAGGCTACACCTTC. This chain joins TRBV6-6 and TRBJ1-2; TRBD1 matches at 9 bases. The germline V gene encodes CDR1 MNHNY and CDR2 SVGAGI (reference sequence). Germline trimming cut 2 bases from V and 8 bases from J; bases unmatched to any gene: 6. The CDR3 is 14 amino acids.

The V gene is TRBV7-2, the J gene TRBJ2-1; D may be TRBD2 (5 bases). CDR1 is SGHTA and CDR2 is FQGNSA in the germline V gene. Trimming took off 1 base at V and 5 bases at J, with 6 bases between the two ends. CDR3 length equals 13 residues. CDR3 DNA sequence: TGTGCCAGCAGCTTAGGGCGGGACAATGAGCAGTTCTTC. It specifies CASSLGRDNEQFF.

The V gene is TRBV19, the J gene TRBJ2-6; a weak D match, TRBD2 (5 bases). The germline V and J ends were trimmed by 3 bases and 4 bases, with 13 bases remaining between them. This CDR3 has 16 residues. CDR1 and CDR2 (germline): LNHDA, SQIVND (reference sequence). The CDR3 is CASSMDGEPGANVLTF. For the CDR3, the DNA is TGTGCCAGTAGTATGGACGGGGAGCCAGGGGCCAACGTCCTGACTTTC.

The chain uses TRBV5-6 and TRBJ1-1; no clear D gene. CDR3 length equals 14 residues. CDR1 is SGHDT and CDR2 is YYEEEE in the germline V gene. V was cut by 0 bases and J by 1 base, with 7 bases left in between. CDR3 sequence: CASSLGLQNTEAFF. CDR3 DNA sequence: TGTGCCAGCAGCTTGGGTCTGCAGAACACTGAAGCTTTCTTT.

The chain joins TRBV2 to TRBJ2-7; 8 bases agree with TRBD1. The CDR3 runs 13 residues. The J segment lost 5 bases and the V segment lost 10 bases, leaving 10 bases of the junction unmatched. The germline V gene has CDR1 SNHLY and CDR2 FYNNEI. CDR3 in DNA: TGTGCCACCAAGACAGGGGCTACAGACGAGCAGTACTTC. Translation: CATKTGATDEQYF.